These 8 T cell receptor beta chains came from one sample sequenced in a study of spatial heterogeneity in lung cancer. Time point of the sample: sample taken at primary tumor resection. No cell sorting; template was whole RNA from tumor, lung tissue or PBMC. TCRdb re-derived calls from the 5' RACE reads in MiXCR, one entry per CDR3 protein. The sample comprises approximately 90,000 distinct CDR3 sequences, approximately 8.9% of which are singletons, and roughly 7.2% rests with the top ten. The source material was PBMCs, sampled at surgery. These receptors all stem from a male donor with early-stage non-small cell lung cancer.

In its sample, this clonotype was seen many times. The chain couples TRBV10-3 to TRBJ2-7; a weak D match, TRBD1 (6 bases). V was cut by 3 bases and J by 3 bases, with 15 bases left in between. This CDR3 spans 15 amino acids. Germline-derived CDR1 and CDR2 are ENHRY and SYGVKD. The CDR3 loop is CAISEGTPTFYEQYF. In DNA form, the CDR3 reads TGTGCCATCAGTGAAGGGACACCGACCTTCTACGAGCAGTACTTC.

J is TRBJ2-1 and V is TRBV6-6; weak D call: TRBD2 (5 bases). This CDR3 is built from 12 residues. Germline CDR1 reads MNHNY; CDR2 reads SVGAGI (reference sequence). The V and J ends lost 6 bases and 9 bases respectively, with 12 bases between them. The CDR3 coding sequence is TGTGCCAGCAGCCTACTAGGAGCTGAGCAGTTCTTC. The encoded protein is CASSLLGAEQFF.

The V and J genes are TRBV5-1 and TRBJ2-7; D uncertain. Germline CDR1 reads SGHRS; CDR2 reads YFSETQ. The CDR3 loop spans 18 amino acids. V was cut by 0 bases and J by 2 bases, with 21 bases left in between. Here the CDR3 reads CASSLAGAKFILPYEQYF. The CDR3 DNA reads as TGCGCCAGCAGCTTGGCCGGTGCCAAATTTATATTACCCTACGAGCAGTACTTC.

This clonotype was seen repeatedly, ten times or more. This rearrangement joins TRBV4-3 to TRBJ2-3, with a weak D call TRBD2 (5 bases). CDR3 length: 14 amino acids. Trimming left V 4 bases short and J 0 bases short, with 8 bases between. The germline V gene encodes CDR1 LGHNA and CDR2 YSLEER. CDR3 in amino acids: CASSRERSTDTQYF. CDR3 sequence (DNA): TGCGCCAGCAGCCGGGAGCGGAGCACAGATACGCAGTATTTT.

The table lists this clonotype with a few counts. This sequence joins TRBV29-1 and TRBJ2-5, with 8 bases lining up with TRBD1. The length of the CDR3 is 12 residues. Germline loops: CDR1 SQVTM, CDR2 ANQGSEA. The junction had 6 bases not matched to a gene; V was cut back by 7 bases and J by 5 bases. The CDR3 nucleotides are TGCAGCGACCAGGGGGCCGGGGAGACCCAGTACTTC. Its protein product is CSDQGAGETQYF.

The chain combines TRBV29-1 with TRBJ2-5; D is uncertain. Per the germline V gene, CDR1 is SQVTM and CDR2 is ANQGSEA. The CDR3 runs 13 residues. V gave up 3 bases and J gave up 4 bases, with 12 bases separating them. The CDR3 DNA reads as TGCAGCGTTGATGGAGTGGGGTTAGAGACCCAGTACTTC. Its protein is CSVDGVGLETQYF.

This clonotype was counted a few times. The chain employs TRBV2 and TRBJ1-5; D is unresolved. Trimming stripped 8 bases from V and 3 bases from J, with 14 bases between. Germline V gene lookup returns CDR1 SNHLY and CDR2 FYNNEI. The CDR3 loop spans 14 amino acids. The CDR3 nucleotides read TGTGCCAGCCTAGGGTTAACGCCCAATCAGCCCCAGCATTTT. Translating it yields CASLGLTPNQPQHF.

This chain joins TRBV5-1 and TRBJ2-1; 8 bases agree with TRBD2. The trim removed 1 base at V and 6 bases at J, leaving 6 bases unmatched. The germline gives CDR1 SGHRS, CDR2 YFSETQ. The CDR3 has 15 residues. CDR3 residues: CASSLMGSGTNEQFF. The DNA of the CDR3 is TGCGCCAGCAGCTTGATGGGTAGCGGGACCAATGAGCAGTTCTTC.